The clone carrying this TCR beta chain has more than one count but fewer than ten. Its antigen is currently unknown. The data were taken from a study of CD8 T cells in ankylosing spondylitis. Findings of the study overall: Blood of patients with ankylosing spondylitis appeared to be characterized by a TCR beta motif of fewer than 10 highly homologous variants. A subset of motif variants has previously been described in the synovial fluid and blood of reactive arthritis. Disease-linked clones displayed a CD8+ phenotype and appeared relatively rarely in peripheral blood. Significantly higher representation of disease-linked clones was reported for matched ankylosing spondylitis synovial fluid.

The TCR beta libraries were generated through quantitative 5'-RACE incorporating molecular barcodes. From the 5' RACE reads, TCRdb called clonotypes with MiXCR, one entry per CDR3 protein. There are about 750,000 distinct CDR3 sequences in the sample; under 20% occur only once, and 15% to 20% lies in the top ten. This CDR3 comprises 15 residues. Trimming removed 5 bases from V and 2 bases from J; junction bases left unmatched: 7. Germline CDR1 reads SNHLY; CDR2 reads FYNNEI. The V gene is TRBV2, the J gene TRBJ2-3; the match to TRBD2 covers 7 bases. The receptor was derived from a male donor with ankylosing spondylitis. The sample taken for sequencing was blood, either unsorted or a sorted T cell fraction (not recorded which). The chain's CDR3 is CASSPASGFTDTQYF. CDR3 nucleotides: TGTGCCAGCAGTCCGGCTAGCGGTTTCACAGATACGCAGTATTTT.